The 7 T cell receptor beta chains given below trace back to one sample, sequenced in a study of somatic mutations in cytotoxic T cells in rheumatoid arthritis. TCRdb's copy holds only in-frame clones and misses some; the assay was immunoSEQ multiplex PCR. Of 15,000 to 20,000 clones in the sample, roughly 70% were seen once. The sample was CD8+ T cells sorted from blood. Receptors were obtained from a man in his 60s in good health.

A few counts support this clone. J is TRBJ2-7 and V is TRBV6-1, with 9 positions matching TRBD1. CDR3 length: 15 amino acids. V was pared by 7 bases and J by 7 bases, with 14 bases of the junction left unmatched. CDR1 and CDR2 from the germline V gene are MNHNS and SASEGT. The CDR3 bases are TGTGCCAGCATTCTCCGGACAGGGGATAATAGTGAGCAGTACTTC. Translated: CASILRTGDNSEQYF.

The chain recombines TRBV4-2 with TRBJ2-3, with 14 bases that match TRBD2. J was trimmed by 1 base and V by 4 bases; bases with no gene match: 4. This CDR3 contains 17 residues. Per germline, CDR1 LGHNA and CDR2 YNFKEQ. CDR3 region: CASSRPTSGGGTDTQYF. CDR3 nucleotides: TGTGCCAGCAGCCGACCGACTAGCGGGGGGGGCACAGATACGCAGTATTTT.

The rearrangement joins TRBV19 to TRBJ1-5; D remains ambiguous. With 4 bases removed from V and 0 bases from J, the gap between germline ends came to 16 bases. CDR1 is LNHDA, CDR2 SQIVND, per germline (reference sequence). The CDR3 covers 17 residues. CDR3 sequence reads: CASSTRSEGYSNQPQHF. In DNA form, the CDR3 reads TGTGCCAGTAGTACCCGATCAGAGGGCTATAGCAATCAGCCCCAGCATTTT. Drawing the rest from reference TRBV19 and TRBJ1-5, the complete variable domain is DGGITQSPKYLFRKEGQNVTLSCEQNLNHDAMYWYRQDPGQGLRLIYYSQIVNDFQKGDIAEGYSVSREKKESFPLTVTSAQKNPTAFYLCASSTRSEGYSNQPQHFGDGTRLSIL.

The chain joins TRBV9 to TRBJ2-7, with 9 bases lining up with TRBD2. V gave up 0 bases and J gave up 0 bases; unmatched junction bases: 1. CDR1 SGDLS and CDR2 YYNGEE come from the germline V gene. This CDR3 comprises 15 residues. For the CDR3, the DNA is TGTGCCAGCAGCGTAGAAGCGGGGGGCTCCTACGAGCAGTACTTC. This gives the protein CASSVEAGGSYEQYF.

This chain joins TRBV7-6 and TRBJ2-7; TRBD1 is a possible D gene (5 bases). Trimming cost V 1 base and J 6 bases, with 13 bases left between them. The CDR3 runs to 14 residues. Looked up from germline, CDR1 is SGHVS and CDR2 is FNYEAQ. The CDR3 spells CASSLVSGNPEQYF. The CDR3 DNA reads TGTGCCAGCAGCTTAGTATCAGGGAATCCCGAGCAGTACTTC. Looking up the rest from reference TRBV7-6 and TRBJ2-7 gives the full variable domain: GAGVSQSPRYKVTKRGQDVALRCDPISGHVSLYWYRQALGQGPEFLTYFNYEAQQDKSGLPNDRFSAERPEGSISTLTIQRTEQRDSAMYRCASSLVSGNPEQYFGPGTRLTVT.

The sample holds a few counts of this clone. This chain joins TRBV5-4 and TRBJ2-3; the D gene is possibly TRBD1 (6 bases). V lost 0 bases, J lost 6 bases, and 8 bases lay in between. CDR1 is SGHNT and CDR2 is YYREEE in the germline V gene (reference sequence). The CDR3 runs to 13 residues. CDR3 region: CASSLVTGDTQYF. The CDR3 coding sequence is TGTGCCAGCAGCTTGGTTACAGGGGATACGCAGTATTTT.

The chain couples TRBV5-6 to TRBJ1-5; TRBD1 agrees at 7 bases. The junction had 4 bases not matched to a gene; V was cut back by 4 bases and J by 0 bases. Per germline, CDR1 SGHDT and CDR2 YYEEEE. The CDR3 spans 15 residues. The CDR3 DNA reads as TGTGCCAGCAGCACTACAGGGGATAGCAATCAGCCCCAGCATTTT. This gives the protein CASSTTGDSNQPQHF.